Listed below are T cell receptor beta chains from one sample, sequenced in a study of blood T cell repertoires in COVID-19. Assay used: immunoSEQ multiplex PCR; TCRdb lists only in-frame clones, some missing. The sample includes some 160,000 clones, approximately 84% seen only once; the top ten take about a tenth. Sequencing was done on a sample of peripheral blood. All receptors derive from a man between 65 and 85 years old with active or convalescent COVID-19. CDR3s leave out the opening cysteine and the closing phenylalanine or tryptophan. The order of the fields is V gene, J gene, CDR3 protein.

TRBV2	TRBJ2-7	ASQSSWAVRDKAYEQY
TRBV4-3	TRBJ2-4	ASSQAHKLGLRNIQY
TRBV30	TRBJ1-2	AWSEQLYGYT
TRBV7-2	TRBJ1-5	ASSPSGAYQPQH
TRBV9	TRBJ1-2	ASSVSQGDYGYT
TRBV6-2/TRBV6-3	TRBJ2-6	ASSYYGQGITGANVLT
TRBV29-1	TRBJ1-2	SVEGGPNGYT
TRBV7-9	TRBJ2-3	ASSLGASTDTQY
TRBV11-2	TRBJ2-7	ASSVNRNSYEQY
TRBV7-7	TRBJ2-3	ASSPGGASTDTQY
TRBV7-2	TRBJ2-7	ASSRDRDFFYEQY
TRBV5-6	TRBJ2-7	ASSSTGFSYEQY
TRBV6-2/TRBV6-3	TRBJ1-1	ASRPGAWSAF
TRBV7-9	TRBJ1-4	ASSFGGQGNEKLF
TRBV6-1	TRBJ2-7	ASSEWDRTN
TRBV30	TRBJ1-3	AWSLLGGPLSGNTIY
TRBV5-1	TRBJ1-6	ASSLGVTGNSPLH
TRBV5-4	TRBJ2-5	ASSHRDRGLMETQY
TRBV5-8	TRBJ2-2	ASSSWTGANTGELF
TRBV15	TRBJ1-2	ATSREPRYGYT